This TCR beta chain was obtained from a study of blood T cells in healthy people across ages. Next came a second PCR, run for about 6 to 12 cycles, which used a sample-barcoded 5' primer along with a J-beta primer mix. One entry per CDR3 protein results from TCRdb running MiXCR on the 5' RACE reads. The data show about 800,000 distinct CDR3 sequences, with roughly 25% seen just once and roughly 3.5% held by the top ten. The CDR3 spans 16 residues. V shed 4 bases and J 6 bases; nucleotides not matched to a gene: 12. Germline V gene lookup returns CDR1 MNHEY and CDR2 SVGAGI. These data were also reused for a study on T cells of mothers and their children.

The origin of this receptor is a boy younger than 18 in good health. The sequencing input was blood. The V gene is TRBV6-5, the J gene TRBJ2-4, with 7 bases fitting TRBD1. The CDR3 region is CASSSWTQRQGNIQYF. Here the CDR3 DNA reads TGTGCCAGCAGTTCGTGGACACAAAGACAGGGAAACATTCAGTACTTC.